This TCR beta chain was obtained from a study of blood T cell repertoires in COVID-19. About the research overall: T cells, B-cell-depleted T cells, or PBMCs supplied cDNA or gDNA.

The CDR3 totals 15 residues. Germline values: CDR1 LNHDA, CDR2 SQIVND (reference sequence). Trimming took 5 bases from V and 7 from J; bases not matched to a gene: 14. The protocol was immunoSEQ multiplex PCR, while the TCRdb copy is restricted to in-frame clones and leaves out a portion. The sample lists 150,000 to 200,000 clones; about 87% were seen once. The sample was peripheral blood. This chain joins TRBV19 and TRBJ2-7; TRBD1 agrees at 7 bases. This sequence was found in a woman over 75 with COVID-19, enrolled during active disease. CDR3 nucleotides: TGTGCCAGTAGTTGGTCGGGACAGCGCTCGAGAGAGCAGTACTTC. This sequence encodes CASSWSGQRSREQYF.